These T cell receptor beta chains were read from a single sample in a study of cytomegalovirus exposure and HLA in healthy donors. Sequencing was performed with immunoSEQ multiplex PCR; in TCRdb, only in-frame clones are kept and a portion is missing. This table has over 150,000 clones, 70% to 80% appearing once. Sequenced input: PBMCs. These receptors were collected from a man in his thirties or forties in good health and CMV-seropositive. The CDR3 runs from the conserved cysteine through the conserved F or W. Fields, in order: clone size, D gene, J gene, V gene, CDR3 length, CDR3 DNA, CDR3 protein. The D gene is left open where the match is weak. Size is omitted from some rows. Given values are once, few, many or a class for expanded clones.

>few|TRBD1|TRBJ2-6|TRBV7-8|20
TGTGCCAGCAGCCAATCCCCACCGGGACAGTTTTACTCTGGGGCCAACGTCCTGACTTTC
CASSQSPPGQFYSGANVLTF
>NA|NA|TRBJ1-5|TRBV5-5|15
TGTGCCAGCAGCTTTGGGGCGTTGAGCAATCAGCCCCAGCATTTT
CASSFGALSNQPQHF
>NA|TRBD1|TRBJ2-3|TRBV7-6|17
TGTGCCAGCACCTTAAACTGGGACAGGGGAAGCACAGATACGCAGTATTTT
CASTLNWDRGSTDTQYF
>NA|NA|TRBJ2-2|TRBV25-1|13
TGTGCCAGCAGCAGGGTAAACACCGGGGAGCTGTTTTTT
CASSRVNTGELFF
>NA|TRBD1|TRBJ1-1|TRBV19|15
TGTGCCAGTAGTATATCGACAGGGGCGAACACTGAAGCTTTCTTT
CASSISTGANTEAFF
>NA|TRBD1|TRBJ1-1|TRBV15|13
TGTGCCACCAGCAGGGATGACAGGGCGGCAGCTTTCTTT
CATSRDDRAAAFF
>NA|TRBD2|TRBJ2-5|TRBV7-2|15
TGTGCCAGCAGTCCTAGCGGGAGCAGAGGAGAGACCCAGTACTTC
CASSPSGSRGETQYF
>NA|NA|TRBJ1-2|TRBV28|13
TGTGCCAGTCATCGGGACACTAACTATGGCTACACCTTC
CASHRDTNYGYTF
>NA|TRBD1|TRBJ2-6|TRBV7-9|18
TGTGCCAGCAGCTTAGGGGGGACAGGTTACTCTGGGGCCAACGTCCTGACTTTC
CASSLGGTGYSGANVLTF
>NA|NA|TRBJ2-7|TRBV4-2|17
TGTGCCAGCAGCATCTCTTTCGGGGAACCACTCTCCTACGAGCAGTACTTC
CASSISFGEPLSYEQYF
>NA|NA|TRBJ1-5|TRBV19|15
NA
CASTSGGQGRQPQHF
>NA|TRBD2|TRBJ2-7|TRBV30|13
TGTGCCTGGATGTTCGGGGGGGAAGGCGAGCAGTACTTC
CAWMFGGEGEQYF
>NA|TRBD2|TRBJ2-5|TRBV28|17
TGTGCCAGCAGTTTAACCCGGACTAGCGGGAGGAGAGAGACCCAGTACTTC
CASSLTRTSGRRETQYF
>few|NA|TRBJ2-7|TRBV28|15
TGTGCCAGCAGTTTATTGCTTCAAACAAGCTACGAGCAGTACTTC
CASSLLLQTSYEQYF
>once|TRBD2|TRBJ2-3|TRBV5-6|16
TGTGCCAGCAGCTTGTTCTGGACTAGAAGCACAGATACGCAGTATTTT
CASSLFWTRSTDTQYF
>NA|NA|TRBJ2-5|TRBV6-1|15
TGTGCCAGCAACCACGGCGGGACTTCACAAGAGACCCAGTACTTC
CASNHGGTSQETQYF
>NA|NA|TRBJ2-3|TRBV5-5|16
TGTGCCAGCAGCTTGGCGGACTACATGCGGACAGATACGCAGTATTTT
CASSLADYMRTDTQYF
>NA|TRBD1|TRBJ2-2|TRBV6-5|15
TGTGCCAGCCGGGGGCCGGGACAGGGGTCCGGGGAGCTGTTTTTT
CASRGPGQGSGELFF
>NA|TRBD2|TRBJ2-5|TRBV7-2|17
TGTGCCAGCAGCTTAGATCATCGGCTGGGAGGGAGAGAGACCCAGTACTTC
CASSLDHRLGGRETQYF
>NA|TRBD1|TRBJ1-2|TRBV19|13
TGTGCCAGCCGACAGGGACTGGGGAATGGCTACACCTTC
CASRQGLGNGYTF
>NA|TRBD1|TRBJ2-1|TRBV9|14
TGTGCCAGCAGTGGACAGGGGGCGCGGAATGAGCAGTTCTTC
CASSGQGARNEQFF
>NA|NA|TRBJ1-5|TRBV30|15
TGTGCCTGGAGTGTAGATAGGGCAGGGCCCACAGCCCAGCATTTT
CAWSVDRAGPTAQHF
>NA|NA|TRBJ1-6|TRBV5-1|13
TGCGCCAGCAGAGAGGGGGATAATTCACCCCTCCACTTT
CASREGDNSPLHF
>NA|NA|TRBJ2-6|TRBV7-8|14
TGTGCCAGCAGCAACATAATCAATGCCAACGTCCTGACTTTC
CASSNIINANVLTF
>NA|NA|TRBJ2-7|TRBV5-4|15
TGTGCCAGCAGCTTGTGGGGCACGAGCTCCTACGAGCAGTACTTC
CASSLWGTSSYEQYF
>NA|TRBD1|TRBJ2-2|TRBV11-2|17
TGTGCCAGCAGCTCCCGAGGCGGGACAGGGGTGGCCGGGGAGCTGTTTTTT
CASSSRGGTGVAGELFF
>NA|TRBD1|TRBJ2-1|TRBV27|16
TGTGCCAGCAGCCAAATACAGGGGGCAGGATACAATGAGCAGTTCTTC
CASSQIQGAGYNEQFF
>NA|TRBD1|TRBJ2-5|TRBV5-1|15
TGCGCCAGCCAGAACCGACAGGGGGCTAGGGAGACCCAGTACTTC
CASQNRQGARETQYF
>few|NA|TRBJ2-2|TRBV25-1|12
TGTGCCAGCAGTGTGGGGAGCGGGGAGCTGTTTTTT
CASSVGSGELFF
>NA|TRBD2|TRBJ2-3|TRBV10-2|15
TGCGCCAGCGTGCGGGGGGAGCATAGCACAGATACGCAGTATTTT
CASVRGEHSTDTQYF
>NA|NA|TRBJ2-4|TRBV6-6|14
TGTGCCAGCAGCTCGACTAGGGACAAAAACATTCAGTACTTC
CASSSTRDKNIQYF
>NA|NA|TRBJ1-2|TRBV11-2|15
TGTGCCAGCAGCTTAGACGGGGAGGGTTCGATTGGCTACACCTTC
CASSLDGEGSIGYTF
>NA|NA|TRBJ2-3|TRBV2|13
TGTGCCACCGGGATACGATTAGAAGATACGCAGTATTTT
CATGIRLEDTQYF
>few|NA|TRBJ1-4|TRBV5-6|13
TGTGCCAGCAGCTCGGACATCAATGAAAAACTGTTTTTT
CASSSDINEKLFF
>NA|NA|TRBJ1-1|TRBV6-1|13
TGTGCCAGCTCAAATTACATGAACACTGAAGCTTTCTTT
CASSNYMNTEAFF
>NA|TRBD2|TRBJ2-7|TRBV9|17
TGTGCCAGCAGCGTAGAGAAGGCGGGAGTCACTTTAGGCGAGCAGTACTTC
CASSVEKAGVTLGEQYF
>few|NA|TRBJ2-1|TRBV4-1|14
TGCGCCAGCAGCCAAGATGCCGGGAGCAATGAGCAGTTCTTC
CASSQDAGSNEQFF
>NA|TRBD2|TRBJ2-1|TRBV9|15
TGTGCCAGCAGCGTAGTAACAACTAGCGGGAGCCCGCAGTTCTTC
CASSVVTTSGSPQFF
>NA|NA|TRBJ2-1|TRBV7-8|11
TGTGCCAGCAGCATATACAATGAGCAGTTCTTC
CASSIYNEQFF
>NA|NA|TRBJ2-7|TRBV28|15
TGTGCCAGCAGGATGACAGGAACCAGCTCCTACGAGCAGTACTTC
CASRMTGTSSYEQYF
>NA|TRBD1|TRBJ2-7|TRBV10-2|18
TGCGCCAGCAGTGAGCGCAGGGGGCCACTCTACGCTTACTACGAGCAGTACTTC
CASSERRGPLYAYYEQYF
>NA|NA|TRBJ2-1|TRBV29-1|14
TGCAGCGCTTCGAGGGCCGTAAACTACAATGAGCAGTTCTTC
CSASRAVNYNEQFF
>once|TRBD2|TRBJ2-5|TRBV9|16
TGTGCCAGCAGCGTAGACGGTAGCGGGAGAGGAGGGACCCAGTACTTC
CASSVDGSGRGGTQYF
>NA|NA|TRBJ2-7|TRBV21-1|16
TGTGCCAGCAGCAAAAGGGGAGCTAGCGGGAACTACGAGCAGTACTTC
CASSKRGASGNYEQYF
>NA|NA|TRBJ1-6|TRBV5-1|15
TGCGCCAGCAGCTTGGATCCAACGGGGAATTCACCCCTCCACTTT
CASSLDPTGNSPLHF
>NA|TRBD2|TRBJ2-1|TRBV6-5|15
TGTGCCAGCACCCTAGCGGGAGTGGGCAGCAATGAGCAGTTCTTC
CASTLAGVGSNEQFF
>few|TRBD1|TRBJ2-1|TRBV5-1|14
TGCGCCAGCAGCTCAGACAGGGTCTACAATGAGCAGTTCTTC
CASSSDRVYNEQFF
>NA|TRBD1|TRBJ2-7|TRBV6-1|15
TGTGCCAGCAGTGGTTCCGGGACAGGAAAGTACGAGCAGTACTTC
CASSGSGTGKYEQYF
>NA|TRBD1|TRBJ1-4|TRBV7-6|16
TGTGCCAGCAGTAGGGACAGGGGTGCAACTAATGAAAAACTGTTTTTT
CASSRDRGATNEKLFF
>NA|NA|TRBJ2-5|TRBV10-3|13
TGTGCCATCAGTGAGTACAGGGAGGGGACCCAGTACTTC
CAISEYREGTQYF
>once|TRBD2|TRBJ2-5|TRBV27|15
TGTGCCAGCAGTCACCCCGGGACTAGCGGAGAGACCCAGTACTTC
CASSHPGTSGETQYF
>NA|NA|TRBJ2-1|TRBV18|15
TGTGCCAGCTCAGGGCTGCAGGGGGGCTACAATGAGCAGTTCTTC
CASSGLQGGYNEQFF
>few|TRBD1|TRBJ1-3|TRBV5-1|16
TGCGCCAGCAGCTTGGAAGGGGGCTTCTCTGGAAACACCATATATTTT
CASSLEGGFSGNTIYF
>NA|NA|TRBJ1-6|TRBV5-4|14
TGTGCCAGCAGAGATAGCTCCTATAATTCACCCCTCCACTTT
CASRDSSYNSPLHF
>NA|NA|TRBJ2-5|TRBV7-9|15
TGTGCCAGCAGCTTAGGGACAGCCTTACAAGAGACCCAGTACTTC
CASSLGTALQETQYF
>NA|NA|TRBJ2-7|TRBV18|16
TGTGCCAGCTCACCATCCCCAGGGCCAGGCAAATACGAGCAGTACTTC
CASSPSPGPGKYEQYF
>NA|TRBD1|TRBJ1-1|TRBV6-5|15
TGTGCCAGCAGTACGGGGACAGGGTTCGATACTGAAGCTTTCTTT
CASSTGTGFDTEAFF
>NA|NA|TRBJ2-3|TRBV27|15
TGTGCCAGCAGTCAGCGGCAGGGAGGCGCAGATACGCAGTATTTT
CASSQRQGGADTQYF